The rows below give T cell receptor beta chains drawn from one sample of a study of cytomegalovirus exposure and HLA in healthy donors. Only in-frame clones appear in the TCRdb table, and some are missing; sequencing was by immunoSEQ multiplex PCR. The data hold about 180,000 clones, with less than 90% observed a single time. The specimen sequenced was PBMCs. The receptors here all came from a girl aged 10-17 years in good health and CMV-seropositive. The CDR3 runs from the conserved cysteine through the conserved F or W. A D gene is named only where the DNA matches it firmly. The listing skips clone size in some rows; elsewhere it reads once, few, many or a size class.

v_gene: TRBV5-1; abundance: .; d_gene: TRBD2; j_gene: TRBJ2-3; CDR3aa: CASSLEGRGPDTQYF; CDR3nt: TGCGCCAGCAGTTTGGAAGGGAGGGGTCCAGATACGCAGTATTTT
v_gene: TRBV25-1; abundance: .; d_gene: TRBD1; j_gene: TRBJ2-2; CDR3aa: CASRRQGTGELFF; CDR3nt: TGTGCCAGCAGGAGACAGGGTACCGGGGAGCTGTTTTTT
v_gene: TRBV6-5; abundance: once; d_gene: .; j_gene: TRBJ2-7; CDR3aa: CASSYREGGYEQYF; CDR3nt: TGTGCCAGCAGTTACCGAGAAGGAGGGTACGAGCAGTACTTC
v_gene: TRBV18; abundance: .; d_gene: .; j_gene: TRBJ2-2; CDR3aa: CASSTFDNTGELFF; CDR3nt: TGTGCCAGCTCAACTTTTGATAACACCGGGGAGCTGTTTTTT
v_gene: TRBV7-9; abundance: .; d_gene: .; j_gene: TRBJ2-1; CDR3aa: CASSRGADGYNEQFF; CDR3nt: TGTGCCAGCAGCCGGGGGGCGGACGGCTACAATGAGCAGTTCTTC
v_gene: TRBV29-1; abundance: .; d_gene: TRBD1; j_gene: TRBJ2-7; CDR3aa: CSVRDSFSYEQYF; CDR3nt: TGCAGCGTTCGGGACAGCTTCTCCTACGAGCAGTACTTC
v_gene: TRBV27; abundance: .; d_gene: TRBD2; j_gene: TRBJ2-7; CDR3aa: CASSSGRIQGQYF; CDR3nt: TGTGCCAGCAGTAGCGGGAGGATTCAAGGGCAGTACTTC
v_gene: TRBV5-4; abundance: few; d_gene: .; j_gene: TRBJ2-7; CDR3aa: CASSLAGLAEYEQYF; CDR3nt: TGTGCCAGCAGCTTGGCCGGACTGGCAGAATACGAGCAGTACTTC
v_gene: TRBV7-9; abundance: .; d_gene: .; j_gene: TRBJ2-7; CDR3aa: CASSLSGSSYEQYF; CDR3nt: TGTGCCAGCAGTCTTAGCGGTAGCTCCTACGAGCAGTACTTC
v_gene: TRBV6-5; abundance: .; d_gene: .; j_gene: TRBJ2-7; CDR3aa: CASSYEGDSYEQYF; CDR3nt: TGTGCCAGCAGTTACGAGGGTGACTCCTACGAGCAGTACTTC
v_gene: TRBV9; abundance: .; d_gene: .; j_gene: TRBJ2-1; CDR3aa: CASSVKGRGGNEQFF; CDR3nt: TGTGCCAGCAGCGTAAAGGGGCGAGGGGGAAATGAGCAGTTCTTC
v_gene: TRBV10-3; abundance: .; d_gene: TRBD2; j_gene: TRBJ2-5; CDR3aa: CAIRGTSQKETQYF; CDR3nt: TGTGCCATCAGGGGGACTAGCCAAAAAGAGACCCAGTACTTC
v_gene: TRBV6-1; abundance: .; d_gene: TRBD1; j_gene: TRBJ2-7; CDR3aa: CASNLQGDAYEQYF; CDR3nt: TGTGCCAGCAACTTACAGGGGGACGCCTACGAGCAGTACTTC
v_gene: TRBV28; abundance: .; d_gene: TRBD1; j_gene: TRBJ1-2; CDR3aa: CASRTNRDRAGYTF; CDR3nt: TGTGCCAGCAGGACCAATAGGGACAGGGCTGGCTACACCTTC
v_gene: TRBV5-6; abundance: .; d_gene: TRBD1; j_gene: TRBJ1-1; CDR3aa: CASSPRTGPRTEAFF; CDR3nt: TGTGCCAGCAGCCCCCGGACAGGGCCAAGGACTGAAGCTTTCTTT
v_gene: TRBV7-9; abundance: .; d_gene: TRBD1; j_gene: TRBJ2-7; CDR3aa: CASSLSRGQGTYEQYF; CDR3nt: TGTGCCAGCAGCTTATCCCGCGGACAGGGGACCTACGAGCAGTACTTC
v_gene: TRBV5-1; abundance: .; d_gene: .; j_gene: TRBJ2-4; CDR3aa: CASSFDGLAKNIQYF; CDR3nt: TGCGCCAGCAGCTTCGATGGACTAGCCAAAAACATTCAGTACTTC
v_gene: TRBV29-1; abundance: once; d_gene: .; j_gene: TRBJ2-3; CDR3aa: CSLSPLSTDTQYF; CDR3nt: TGCAGCCTAAGCCCCCTCTCCACAGATACGCAGTATTTT
v_gene: TRBV4-1; abundance: .; d_gene: TRBD1; j_gene: TRBJ1-2; CDR3aa: CASSQNGDRGYYGYTF; CDR3nt: TGCGCCAGCAGCCAAAACGGGGACAGGGGGTACTATGGCTACACCTTC
v_gene: TRBV19; abundance: .; d_gene: .; j_gene: TRBJ1-2; CDR3aa: CASSDSLTVSNYGYTF; CDR3nt: TGTGCCAGTAGTGATTCCTTGACAGTCTCTAACTATGGCTACACCTTC
v_gene: TRBV7-9; abundance: .; d_gene: TRBD2; j_gene: TRBJ2-2; CDR3aa: CASSPGAGLAGVAGELFF; CDR3nt: TGTGCCAGCAGCCCAGGGGCGGGTCTAGCGGGAGTCGCCGGGGAGCTGTTTTTT
v_gene: TRBV9; abundance: .; d_gene: TRBD1; j_gene: TRBJ2-3; CDR3aa: CASSSVIGTGKDTQYF; CDR3nt: TGTGCCAGCAGCTCAGTAATAGGGACAGGGAAAGATACGCAGTATTTT
v_gene: TRBV5-6; abundance: once; d_gene: .; j_gene: TRBJ2-7; CDR3aa: CASSLRFASEQYF; CDR3nt: TGTGCCAGCAGCTTGCGTTTTGCCAGCGAGCAGTACTTC
v_gene: TRBV4-2; abundance: .; d_gene: TRBD1; j_gene: TRBJ1-2; CDR3aa: CASSQDNQGASNYGYTF; CDR3nt: TGTGCCAGCAGCCAAGATAACCAGGGGGCGTCTAACTATGGCTACACCTTC
v_gene: TRBV5-6; abundance: .; d_gene: TRBD1; j_gene: TRBJ2-7; CDR3aa: CASSLFRTGEHEQYF; CDR3nt: TGTGCCAGCAGCTTATTTCGGACAGGGGAACACGAGCAGTACTTC
v_gene: TRBV4-1; abundance: once; d_gene: TRBD1; j_gene: TRBJ2-6; CDR3aa: CASSQTTGRQAGANVLTF; CDR3nt: TGCGCCAGCAGCCAAACGACAGGGAGACAAGCTGGGGCCAACGTCCTGACTTTC
v_gene: TRBV30; abundance: .; d_gene: .; j_gene: TRBJ1-5; CDR3aa: CAWALGSNQPQHF; CDR3nt: TGTGCCTGGGCCCTGGGCTCCAATCAGCCCCAGCATTTT
v_gene: TRBV6-5; abundance: .; d_gene: .; j_gene: TRBJ2-3; CDR3aa: CASSYAGGTDTQYF; CDR3nt: TGTGCCAGCAGTTACGCAGGGGGCACAGATACGCAGTATTTT
v_gene: TRBV7-2; abundance: .; d_gene: .; j_gene: TRBJ2-2; CDR3aa: CASSPRGTTGELFF; CDR3nt: TGTGCCAGCAGCCCGAGGGGGACCACCGGGGAGCTGTTTTTT
v_gene: TRBV27; abundance: .; d_gene: .; j_gene: TRBJ2-3; CDR3aa: CASREWAGMTDTQYF; CDR3nt: TGTGCCAGCCGGGAGTGGGCCGGGATGACAGATACGCAGTATTTT
v_gene: TRBV6-1; abundance: few; d_gene: TRBD2; j_gene: TRBJ2-7; CDR3aa: CASMFSGSRAEQYF; CDR3nt: TGTGCCAGCATGTTCAGCGGGAGTCGGGCCGAGCAGTACTTC